These T cell receptor beta chains were read from a single sample in a study of post-analysis software for immune sequencing data. One entry per CDR3 protein results from TCRdb running MiXCR on the PCR reads. Found here are hundreds of thousands of distinct CDR3 sequences, 55% to 60% of them singletons; the top ten hold about 11%. Input material: blood. These receptors all come from a girl aged 2 to 10 with multiple sclerosis. Each CDR3 is given with its conserved first and last residue. D genes are given only for firm matches. Where a row states a size, it is once, few, many or the class of an expanded clone; other rows omit it.

clone_size j_call v_call d_call cdr3_aa cdr3_nt
. TRBJ2-3 TRBV4-3 . CASSHRQGRTDTQYF TGCGCCAGCAGCCATCGGCAGGGGAGGACAGATACGCAGTATTTT
. TRBJ2-5 TRBV7-9 TRBD1 CASRPGQYQETQYF TGTGCCAGCAGACCGGGACAGTACCAAGAGACCCAGTACTTC
. TRBJ2-5 TRBV7-9 TRBD1 CASSSILTGSGETQYF TGTGCCAGCAGCTCGATCCTGACAGGGTCAGGAGAGACCCAGTACTTC
. TRBJ1-1 TRBV4-1 . CASSQGSGSMNTEAFF TGCGCCAGCAGCCAAGGTTCCGGCAGCATGAACACTGAAGCTTTCTTT
once TRBJ1-1 TRBV24-1 . CATSDLSATEAFF TGTGCCACCAGTGATTTGTCAGCCACTGAAGCTTTCTTT
few TRBJ1-5 TRBV6-5 . CATGKGHNQPQHF TGTGCCACGGGGAAGGGGCACAATCAGCCCCAGCATTTT
. TRBJ2-5 TRBV9 . CASSVASVQGGETQYF TGTGCCAGCAGCGTAGCTTCCGTACAGGGCGGCGAGACCCAGTACTTC
few TRBJ1-1 TRBV4-3 . CASSQLGEGLNTEAFF TGCGCCAGCAGCCAACTAGGAGAGGGGTTGAACACTGAAGCTTTCTTT
. TRBJ1-1 TRBV20-1 . CSASGNTEAFF TGCAGTGCTAGCGGGAACACTGAAGCTTTCTTT
. TRBJ2-5 TRBV5-1 TRBD1 CASSPGTGTYQETQYF TGCGCCAGCAGCCCCGGGACAGGGACCTACCAAGAGACCCAGTACTTC
few TRBJ2-7 TRBV11-2 TRBD2 CASSSPLAGVYEQYF TGTGCCAGCAGCTCGCCTCTAGCGGGAGTCTACGAGCAGTACTTC
. TRBJ2-5 TRBV6-6 . CASSYAGAETQYF TGTGCCAGCAGCTACGCGGGGGCGGAGACCCAGTACTTC
few TRBJ2-5 TRBV9 . CASSVARPAMLYQETQYF TGTGCCAGCAGCGTAGCTAGGCCGGCGATGCTGTACCAAGAGACCCAGTACTTC
. TRBJ2-3 TRBV6-5 . CASSRDRIPSTDTQYF TGTGCCAGCAGCCGTGACAGAATACCTAGCACAGATACGCAGTATTTT
. TRBJ2-1 TRBV12-3/TRBV12-4 TRBD2 CASSYTSGDSDEQFF TGTGCCAGCAGTTATACTAGCGGGGATTCGGATGAGCAGTTCTTC
few TRBJ2-7 TRBV20-1 TRBD2 CSALSGTSGNWEQYF TGCAGTGCCCTATCCGGGACTAGCGGTAATTGGGAGCAGTACTTC
. TRBJ1-2 TRBV3-1 . CASSQEGLGANYGYTF TGTGCCAGCAGCCAAGAGGGGTTGGGGGCTAACTATGGCTACACCTTC
. TRBJ2-1 TRBV9 . CASSPPLTKSSYNEQFF TGTGCCAGCAGCCCCCCCTTGACGAAAAGCTCCTACAATGAGCAGTTCTTC
. TRBJ2-4 TRBV4-1 . CASSQKAPTPNIQYF TGCGCCAGCAGCCAAAAGGCCCCGACCCCAAACATTCAGTACTTC
few TRBJ2-1 TRBV9 TRBD1 CASSVPGQGENYNEQFF TGTGCCAGCAGCGTACCGGGACAGGGGGAGAATTACAATGAGCAGTTCTTC
. TRBJ2-1 TRBV20-1 . CSARDTGDEQFF TGCAGTGCTAGGGATACAGGCGATGAGCAGTTCTTC
. TRBJ2-4 TRBV6-1 . CASSESLGRQNIQYF TGTGCCAGCAGCGAGTCCTTGGGCCGGCAAAACATTCAGTACTTC
. TRBJ2-3 TRBV20-1 . CSGWGQNTDTQYF TGCAGTGGATGGGGACAAAACACAGATACGCAGTATTTT
. TRBJ1-1 TRBV7-9 . CASSLGGIEAFF TGTGCCAGCAGCTTAGGGGGGATTGAAGCTTTCTTT
. TRBJ2-3 TRBV11-2 TRBD2 CASSLPGLAGEGVFADTQYF TGTGCCAGCAGCTTACCGGGACTAGCGGGAGAGGGTGTTTTTGCAGATACGCAGTATTTT
. TRBJ2-5 TRBV4-3 TRBD2 CASSQDGASGAGGETQYF TGCGCCAGCAGCCAAGATGGGGCTAGCGGGGCCGGGGGAGAGACCCAGTACTTC
. TRBJ2-1 TRBV29-1 . CSVEDRSSSSYNEQFF TGCAGCGTTGAAGATCGTAGCTCGAGCTCCTACAATGAGCAGTTCTTC
many TRBJ2-3 TRBV7-2 . CASSLKGTDTQYF TGTGCCAGCAGCTTAAAGGGGACAGATACGCAGTATTTT
few TRBJ2-5 TRBV3-1 . CASSQGWPETQYF TGTGCCAGCAGCCAAGGTTGGCCAGAGACCCAGTACTTC
few TRBJ1-2 TRBV24-1 . CATSDLTYTHGYTF TGTGCCACCAGTGATTTGACCTATACCCATGGCTACACCTTC
. TRBJ2-3 TRBV12-3/TRBV12-4 . CASSLALPVIADTEYF TGTGCCAGTAGTTTAGCGCTGCCCGTGATCGCAGATACGGAGTATTTT
. TRBJ2-1 TRBV6-5 . CASSYTIPSGQAYNEQFF TGTGCCAGCAGTTACACGATTCCCTCGGGACAAGCCTACAATGAGCAGTTCTTC
. TRBJ2-7 TRBV5-1 . CASSGPGLASLNEQYF TGCGCCAGCAGCGGCCCGGGTTTAGCGTCGTTGAACGAGCAGTACTTC
. TRBJ2-1 TRBV5-1 . CASSSLQGGYNNEQFF TGCGCCAGCAGCTCCCTCCAGGGGGGCTATAACAATGAGCAGTTCTTC
. TRBJ2-7 TRBV3-1 TRBD2 CASSHLAGGLEQYF TGTGCCAGCAGCCATCTAGCGGGAGGACTCGAGCAGTACTTC
. TRBJ2-1 TRBV6-5 . CASSYGVVTYNEQFF TGTGCCAGCAGTTACGGGGTAGTAACCTACAATGAGCAGTTCTTC
. TRBJ2-7 TRBV5-1 TRBD1 CASSHGQGRNEQYF TGCGCCAGCAGCCATGGACAGGGGAGGAACGAGCAGTACTTC
few TRBJ2-3 TRBV5-1 TRBD1 CASSRRGPSTDTQYF TGCGCCAGCAGCCGTAGGGGGCCCAGCACAGATACGCAGTATTTT
once TRBJ1-2 TRBV27 TRBD1 CASSPFLEPGTGGEGNYGYTF TGTGCCAGCAGTCCATTCCTCGAACCCGGGACAGGGGGCGAGGGGAACTATGGCTACACCTTC
few TRBJ2-1 TRBV6-5 . CASSYSLGGGEQFF TGTGCCAGCAGTTATAGTCTGGGTGGAGGTGAGCAGTTCTTC
. TRBJ2-1 TRBV12-3/TRBV12-4 . CASSLDGSGQFF TGTGCCAGCAGCCTTGATGGGTCCGGGCAGTTCTTC
. TRBJ2-7 TRBV10-3 . CAISEKRHSSLPYEQYF TGTGCCATCAGTGAGAAGAGGCACAGCTCCTTGCCCTACGAGCAGTACTTC
. TRBJ2-3 TRBV27 TRBD1 CASGADRVITDTQYF TGTGCCAGCGGGGCCGACAGGGTGATCACAGATACGCAGTATTTT
few TRBJ2-7 TRBV5-4 . CASSLDGFYEQYF TGTGCCAGCAGCTTGGACGGGTTCTACGAGCAGTACTTC
. TRBJ2-4 TRBV10-3 TRBD1 CAISESTGGNIQYF TGTGCCATCAGTGAGTCCACAGGGGGAAACATTCAGTACTTC
. TRBJ2-3 TRBV18 TRBD1 CASSPGTGDPTDTQYF TGTGCCAGCTCACCCGGGACAGGGGACCCCACAGATACGCAGTATTTT
few TRBJ1-2 TRBV7-9 . CASSLDGEAHGYTF TGTGCCAGCAGCTTAGACGGGGAAGCCCATGGCTACACCTTC
. TRBJ2-7 TRBV10-3 . CAISRDTYEQYF TGTGCCATCAGCCGGGACACCTACGAGCAGTACTTC
few TRBJ2-4 TRBV25-1 . CASSEFEGTIQYF TGTGCCAGCAGTGAATTCGAGGGTACGATTCAGTACTTC
. TRBJ2-1 TRBV7-9 TRBD2 CASSPGSGLASNEQFF TGTGCCAGCAGCCCCGGAAGCGGACTAGCGTCCAATGAGCAGTTCTTC
. TRBJ2-4 TRBV4-3 . CASSQAWDGGNIQYF TGCGCCAGCAGCCAGGCGTGGGACGGTGGGAACATTCAGTACTTC
. TRBJ2-4 TRBV29-1 . CSTRELAKNIQYF TGCAGCACCCGGGAACTAGCCAAAAACATTCAGTACTTC